Following are 12 T cell receptor beta chains from one sample sequenced in a study of cytomegalovirus exposure and HLA in healthy donors. PCR amplification relied on 60 Vbeta primers (plus 13 Jbeta primers). Sequenced by immunoSEQ multiplex PCR; TCRdb stores in-frame clones only, minus some. The table has 150,000 to 160,000 clones, roughly three quarters seen once; the top ten hold roughly 12%. Sequencing was carried out using PBMCs. The receptors were gathered from a man aged 30 to 39 in good health and CMV-seropositive.

The chain couples TRBV27 to TRBJ2-1; a weak D match, TRBD2 (5 bases). There are 15 residues in the CDR3. Per the germline V gene, CDR1 is MNHEY and CDR2 is SMNVEV (reference sequence). The V end was cut by 8 bases, the J end by 5 bases, with 19 bases between. CDR3 sequence: CASESWTYKNNEQFF. The DNA of the CDR3 is TGTGCCAGCGAGAGTTGGACTTATAAAAACAATGAGCAGTTCTTC.

The V and J genes are TRBV27 and TRBJ2-4, with D uncertain. The CDR3 covers 13 residues. From germline, CDR1 is MNHEY and CDR2 SMNVEV (reference sequence). V lost 4 bases, J lost 7 bases, and 11 bases lay in between. The CDR3 protein is CASSSSVWNIQYF. CDR3 in DNA: TGTGCCAGCAGTTCCTCGGTTTGGAACATTCAGTACTTC.

V gene TRBV5-1 combines with J gene TRBJ2-7; TRBD1 is a possible D gene (5 bases). The length of the CDR3 is 14 residues. Germline V gene data show CDR1 as SGHRS and CDR2 as YFSETQ. V shed 0 bases and J shed 2 bases, with 9 bases lying between them. The CDR3: CASSLVDSTYEQYF. In DNA form, the CDR3 reads TGCGCCAGCAGCTTGGTAGACAGTACCTACGAGCAGTACTTC.

The rearrangement links TRBV2 to TRBJ2-7; TRBD2 agrees at 8 bases. From germline, CDR1 is SNHLY and CDR2 FYNNEI. Trimming at V came to 6 bases and at J to 2 bases, leaving 6 bases not matched to a gene. The CDR3 sequence is 14 residues long. The CDR3 here is CASRGGRGAYEQYF. The CDR3 bases are TGTGCCAGCAGAGGTGGGCGGGGGGCCTACGAGCAGTACTTC.

V and J are TRBV14 and TRBJ1-1; D is possibly TRBD1 (5 bases). Trimming took off 3 bases at V and 5 bases at J, with 13 bases between the two ends. Germline V gene sequence: CDR1 SGHDN, CDR2 FVKESK. The CDR3 runs to 14 residues. The CDR3 protein is CASSQPGDWTEAFF. The CDR3, as DNA: TGTGCCAGCAGCCAGCCGGGGGATTGGACTGAAGCTTTCTTT. The whole variable domain, filled in from reference TRBV14 and TRBJ1-1, reads EAGVTQFPSHSVIEKGQTVTLRCDPISGHDNLYWYRRVMGKEIKFLLHFVKESKQDESGMPNNRFLAERTGGTYSTLKVQPAELEDSGVYFCASSQPGDWTEAFFGQGTRLTVV.

This clone was seen once. The rearrangement uses TRBV14 and TRBJ2-3; 10 bases map to TRBD2. The V segment lost 4 bases and the J segment 2 bases; nucleotides outside the gene matches: 6. This CDR3 has 16 amino acids. The germline CDR1 and CDR2 sequences are SGHDN and FVKESK. CDR3 loop: CASSPLAGAATDTQYF. The CDR3 region has the DNA TGTGCCAGCAGCCCCCTAGCGGGAGCTGCCACAGATACGCAGTATTTT.

This clone is a singleton in its sample. DNA of the CDR3: TGTGCCAGCAGTTTACAGGGTGACACTGAAGCTTTCTTT. Amino acids: CASSLQGDTEAFF. J is TRBJ1-1 and V is TRBV28; D may be TRBD1 (5 bases). CDR1 is MDHEN, CDR2 SYDVKM, per germline. Trimming stripped 2 bases from V and 3 bases from J, with 7 bases between. This CDR3 is built from 13 residues.

The chain recombines TRBV5-1 with TRBJ2-1; 7 bases are shared with TRBD2. Trimming cost V 3 bases and J 5 bases; bases outside gene matches: 5. Germline lookup yields CDR1 SGHRS and CDR2 YFSETQ. This CDR3 is built from 14 residues. CDR3 bases: TGCGCCAGCAGCTCTAGCGGAGGCGACAATGAGCAGTTCTTC. Protein: CASSSSGGDNEQFF. The full variable domain, with the rest looked up from reference TRBV5-1 and TRBJ2-1, is KAGVTQTPRYLIKTRGQQVTLSCSPISGHRSVSWYQQTPGQGLQFLFEYFSETQRNKGNFPGRFSGRQFSNSRSEMNVSTLELGDSALYLCASSSSGGDNEQFFGPGTRLTVL.

The chain couples TRBV28 to TRBJ2-5; 7 bases fit TRBD2. The better agreement between TRBJ2-7 and the DNA end casts doubt on the J call. The germline gives CDR1 MDHEN, CDR2 SYDVKM. This CDR3 has 12 residues. For the CDR3, the DNA is TGTGCCAGCAGTTTATCGGGGGGCGAGCAGTACTTC. Residues: CASSLSGGEQYF.

J is TRBJ2-1 and V is TRBV10-3, with D possibly matching TRBD1 (7 bases). This CDR3 spans 17 amino acids. Deletions cut 8 bases from V and 0 bases from J, with 20 bases between. The germline V gene has CDR1 ENHRY and CDR2 SYGVKD. Here the CDR3 reads CAIGGGGGISSYNEQFF. The CDR3 coding sequence is TGTGCCATCGGTGGAGGGGGCGGGATAAGCTCCTACAATGAGCAGTTCTTC.

This clone came up once. The genes are TRBV5-4 and TRBJ1-3; D remains ambiguous. Germline V gives CDR1 SGHNT, CDR2 YYREEE (reference sequence). V was clipped by 0 bases and J by 0 bases, with 7 bases between them. The CDR3 is 15 residues long. CDR3 sequence reads: CASSLEAYSGNTIYF. CDR3 bases: TGTGCCAGCAGCTTGGAAGCTTACTCTGGAAACACCATATATTTT.

This chain joins TRBV11-2 and TRBJ2-7; 11 nucleotides align to TRBD2. The CDR3 consists of 15 residues. Germline V gene data show CDR1 as SGHAT and CDR2 as FQNNGV. Unmatched junction bases numbered 8, after V lost 6 bases and J lost 4 bases. As DNA, the CDR3 is TGTGCCAGCAGAAGCAAAACTAGCGGGAGTTACGAGCAGTACTTC. This translates into CASRSKTSGSYEQYF.